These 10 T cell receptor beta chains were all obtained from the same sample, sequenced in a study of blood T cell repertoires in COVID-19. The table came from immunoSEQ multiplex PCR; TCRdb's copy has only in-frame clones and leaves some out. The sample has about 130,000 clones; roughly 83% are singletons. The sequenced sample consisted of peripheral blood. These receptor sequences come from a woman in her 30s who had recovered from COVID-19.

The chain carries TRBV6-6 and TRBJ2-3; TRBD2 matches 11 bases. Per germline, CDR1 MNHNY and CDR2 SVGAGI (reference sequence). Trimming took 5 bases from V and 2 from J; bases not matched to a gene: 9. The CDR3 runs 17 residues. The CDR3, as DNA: TGTGCCAGCAGTCCGTCGGGACTAGCGGAAATCACAGATACGCAGTATTTT. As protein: CASSPSGLAEITDTQYF.

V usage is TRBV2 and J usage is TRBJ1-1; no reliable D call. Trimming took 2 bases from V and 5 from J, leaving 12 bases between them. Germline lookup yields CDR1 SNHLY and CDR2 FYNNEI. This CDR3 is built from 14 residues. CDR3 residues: CASSERRGGTEAFF. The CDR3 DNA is TGTGCCAGCAGTGAAAGGAGAGGTGGGACTGAAGCTTTCTTT.

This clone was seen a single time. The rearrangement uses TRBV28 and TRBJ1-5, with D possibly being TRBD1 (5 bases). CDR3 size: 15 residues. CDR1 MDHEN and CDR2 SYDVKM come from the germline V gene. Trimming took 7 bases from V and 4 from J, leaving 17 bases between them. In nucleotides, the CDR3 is TGTGCCAGCATGCAGTACGGAGGGACTAATCAGCCCCAGCATTTT. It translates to CASMQYGGTNQPQHF.

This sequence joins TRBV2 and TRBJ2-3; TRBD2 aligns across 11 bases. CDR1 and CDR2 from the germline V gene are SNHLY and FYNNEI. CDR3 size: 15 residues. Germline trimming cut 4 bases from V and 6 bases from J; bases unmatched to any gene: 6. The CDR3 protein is CASSGLAGGGDTQYF. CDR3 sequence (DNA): TGTGCCAGCAGTGGGCTAGCGGGAGGTGGGGATACGCAGTATTTT.

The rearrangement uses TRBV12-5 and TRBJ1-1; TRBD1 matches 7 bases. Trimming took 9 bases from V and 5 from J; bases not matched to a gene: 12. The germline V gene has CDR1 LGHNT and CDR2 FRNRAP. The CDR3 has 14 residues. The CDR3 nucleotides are TGTGCTAGCCAGACAGGGTGGTTAGCAACTGAAGCTTTCTTT. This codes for CASQTGWLATEAFF.

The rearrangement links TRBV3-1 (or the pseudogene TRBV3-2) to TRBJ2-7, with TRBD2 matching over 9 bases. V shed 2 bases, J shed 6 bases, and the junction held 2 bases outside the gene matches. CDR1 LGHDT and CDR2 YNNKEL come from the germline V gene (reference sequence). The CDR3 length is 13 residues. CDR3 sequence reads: CASSQRREGEQYF. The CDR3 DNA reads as TGTGCCAGCAGCCAACGGCGGGAGGGCGAGCAGTACTTC.

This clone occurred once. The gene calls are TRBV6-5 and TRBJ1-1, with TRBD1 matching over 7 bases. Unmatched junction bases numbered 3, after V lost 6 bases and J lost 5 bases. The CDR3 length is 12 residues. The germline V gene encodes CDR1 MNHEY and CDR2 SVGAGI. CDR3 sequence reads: CASRQGLTEAFF. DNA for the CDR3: TGTGCCAGCAGACAGGGGTTGACTGAAGCTTTCTTT.

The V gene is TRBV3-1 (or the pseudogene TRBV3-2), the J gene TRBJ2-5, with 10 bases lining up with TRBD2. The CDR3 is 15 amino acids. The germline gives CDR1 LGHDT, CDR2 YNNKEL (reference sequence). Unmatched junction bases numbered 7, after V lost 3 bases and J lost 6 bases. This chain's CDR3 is CASSQERGGFKTQYF. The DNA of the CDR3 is TGTGCCAGCAGCCAGGAGCGGGGGGGCTTCAAGACCCAGTACTTC.

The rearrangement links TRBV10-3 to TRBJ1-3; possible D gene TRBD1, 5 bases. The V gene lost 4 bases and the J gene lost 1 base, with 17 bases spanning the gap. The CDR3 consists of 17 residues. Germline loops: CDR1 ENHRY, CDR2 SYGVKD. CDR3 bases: TGTGCCATCAGTGGGGGCGGTACCTTGATGTCTGGAAACACCATATATTTT. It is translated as CAISGGGTLMSGNTIYF.

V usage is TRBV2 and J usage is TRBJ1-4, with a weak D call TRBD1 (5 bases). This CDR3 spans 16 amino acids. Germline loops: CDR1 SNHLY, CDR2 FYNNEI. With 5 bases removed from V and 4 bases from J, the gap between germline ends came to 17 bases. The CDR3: CASSPQGVGNNEKLFF. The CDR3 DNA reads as TGTGCCAGCAGTCCCCAAGGGGTCGGAAATAATGAAAAACTGTTTTTT.